This TCR beta chain appears in the sequencing data of a study of early stage breast cancer tumors. Study as a whole: Most invasive tumors, twelve of 16, were ER+/PR+/HER2-.

Broader study findings: Tumors had around 2.4-fold higher T cell density than normal breast. Enriched TCRB sequences shared across patients were mostly commonly generated sequences.

The CDR3 totals 14 residues. Per germline, CDR1 SQVTM and CDR2 ANQGSEA. V lost 6 bases to trimming and J lost 14 bases, with 23 bases between them. Blood replicates held 0.5 ug DNA, tumor or normal breast about 1.5 ug, two each. Only in-frame clones appear in the TCRdb table, and some are missing; sequencing was by immunoSEQ multiplex PCR. This sample has about 21,000 clones, with about 78% found just once. Remarks on this clone: What it binds is unknown.

The sample taken for sequencing was blood. The gene calls are TRBV29-1 and TRBJ1-6; tentatively, D is TRBD1 (5 bases). The TCR was taken from a person aged 60 to 70 with breast cancer. For the CDR3, the DNA is TGCAGCGTCCTCGCAGGCGGGCCAGGGACGTCCCTCCACTTT. It codes for CSVLAGGPGTSLHF.